One and the same sample provided the 13 T cell receptor beta chains below, sequenced in a study of T cells in localized non-small cell lung cancer. Data came from immunoSEQ multiplex PCR; TCRdb stores just in-frame clones and leaves some out. In the table there are some 27,000 clones, around nine tenths of which are singletons. Sequencing was performed on peripheral blood, taken before any cancer treatment. The receptors stem from a woman aged 18 to 55 with stage I lung adenocarcinoma.

The chain carries TRBV11-2 and TRBJ1-1; D not resolved. Trimming left V 4 bases short and J 4 bases short, with 7 bases between. Germline CDR1 and CDR2: SGHAT and FQNNGV. This CDR3 spans 12 amino acids. The chain's CDR3 is CASSSSVTEAFF. Here the CDR3 DNA reads TGTGCCAGCAGCTCTTCCGTCACTGAAGCTTTCTTT.

The chain uses TRBV21-1 and TRBJ2-5; the table's D call TRBD2 went unverified against the DNA. TRBV21-1 is a pseudogene segment. CDR3 length equals 14 residues. The chain's CDR3 is CASKCGSPQETQYF. The CDR3 DNA sequence: TGTGCCAGCAAATGCGGGAGTCCCCAAGAGACCCAGTACTTC.

The chain combines TRBV6-5 with TRBJ1-3, with D perhaps TRBD1 (5 bases). The CDR3 spans 16 residues. Trimming left V 0 bases short and J 0 bases short, with 9 bases between. In germline, CDR1 is MNHEY, CDR2 SVGAGI. The CDR3 coding sequence is TGTGCCAGCAGTTACTCCAGGGAACTCTCTGGAAACACCATATATTTT. Encoded protein: CASSYSRELSGNTIYF.

This chain links TRBV30 with TRBJ2-1; D call uncertain. This CDR3 has 15 residues. CDR1 is GTSNPN, CDR2 SVGIG, per germline (reference sequence). V was trimmed by 2 bases and J by 4 bases, leaving 15 bases between them. The CDR3 bases are TGTGCCTGGAGTTCCCCCTCGGACGTGTACAATGAGCAGTTCTTC. Protein sequence: CAWSSPSDVYNEQFF.

Only one count was recorded for this clone. The chain couples TRBV29-1 to TRBJ2-7; unclear D gene. This CDR3 has 14 residues. The germline gives CDR1 SQVTM, CDR2 ANQGSEA. The V and J ends lost 7 bases and 4 bases respectively, with 20 bases between them. The CDR3 sequence: CSDGPRFVNYEQYF. The CDR3 DNA follows: TGCAGCGACGGACCGCGTTTCGTAAATTACGAGCAGTACTTC.

The CDR3 sequence is CASSRAPYSNQPQHF. For the CDR3, the DNA is TGTGCCAGCAGCCGAGCCCCCTATAGCAATCAGCCCCAGCATTTT. J is TRBJ1-5 and V is TRBV28; D is uncertain. Trimming stripped 6 bases from V and 0 bases from J, with 12 bases between. Germline V gene data show CDR1 as MDHEN and CDR2 as SYDVKM. The CDR3 spans 15 residues.

The genes are TRBV6-6 and TRBJ2-1, with 7 nucleotides matching TRBD2. The germline V gene encodes CDR1 MNHNY and CDR2 SVGAGI (reference sequence). Trimming removed 2 bases from V and 6 bases from J; junction bases left unmatched: 10. The length of the CDR3 is 16 residues. CDR3 bases: TGTGCCAGCAGTTACGTAGCGGGTCTTCAGACCAATGAGCAGTTCTTC. This translates into CASSYVAGLQTNEQFF.

The chain joins TRBV7-9 to TRBJ2-2; TRBD1 or TRBD2 may be the D gene (5 bases each). CDR1 is SEHNR, CDR2 FQNEAQ, per germline (reference sequence). Trimming took 5 bases from V and 6 from J, leaving 19 bases between them. The CDR3 totals 16 residues. The CDR3 nucleotides are TGTGCCAGCAGCATCCACCGGGACCGAGGGGCCGGGGAGCTGTTTTTT. Its translation: CASSIHRDRGAGELFF.

V gene TRBV19 combines with J gene TRBJ1-4; D perhaps matches TRBD1 (5 bases). Trimming left V 4 bases short and J 4 bases short, with 10 bases between. The germline V gene has CDR1 LNHDA and CDR2 SQIVND (reference sequence). There are 14 residues in the CDR3. The CDR3 DNA reads TGTGCCAGTAGTACCCGACAGAATAATGAAAAACTGTTTTTT. Encoded protein: CASSTRQNNEKLFF.

The chain couples TRBV4-2 to TRBJ2-3; 14 positions match TRBD2. From germline, CDR1 is LGHNA and CDR2 YNFKEQ. Losses at the gene ends were 10 bases for V and 1 base for J; bases not matched to a gene: 4. The CDR3 is 15 residues long. The CDR3 loop reads CATGLAGGGTDTQYF. The DNA of the CDR3 is TGTGCCACAGGACTAGCGGGAGGAGGCACAGATACGCAGTATTTT.

V and J are TRBV28 and TRBJ2-1; D is perhaps TRBD1 (6 bases). The germline V gene encodes CDR1 MDHEN and CDR2 SYDVKM. Trimming removed 7 bases from V and 0 bases from J, with 13 bases in between. This CDR3 spans 15 amino acids. CDR3 in amino acids: CASIAGASSYNEQFF. The CDR3 DNA sequence: TGTGCCAGCATAGCAGGGGCGAGCTCCTACAATGAGCAGTTCTTC.

This clone was picked up one time. The chain joins TRBV30 to TRBJ1-2; maybe TRBD1 (5 bases). This CDR3 has 12 residues. V shed 5 bases and J shed 5 bases, with 12 bases lying between them. Germline CDR1 GTSNPN, CDR2 SVGIG (reference sequence). CDR3 nucleotide sequence: TGTGCCTGGGGGGCCTACGGATATGGCTACACCTTC. This gives the protein CAWGAYGYGYTF.

This chain joins TRBV7-2 and TRBJ2-5; 11 bases align to TRBD2. The CDR3 length is 16 residues. Germline V gives CDR1 SGHTA, CDR2 FQGNSA. V was clipped by 5 bases and J by 2 bases; unmatched bases: 7. The CDR3 nucleotides are TGTGCCAGCAGCCCAGGACTAGCGGGCGGGCAAGAGACCCAGTACTTC. Translating gives CASSPGLAGGQETQYF. The full variable domain, with the rest looked up from reference TRBV7-2 and TRBJ2-5, is GAGVSQSPSNKVTEKGKDVELRCDPISGHTALYWYRQSLGQGLEFLIYFQGNSAPDKSGLPSDRFSAERTGGSVSTLTIQRTQQEDSAVYLCASSPGLAGGQETQYFGPGTRLLVL.